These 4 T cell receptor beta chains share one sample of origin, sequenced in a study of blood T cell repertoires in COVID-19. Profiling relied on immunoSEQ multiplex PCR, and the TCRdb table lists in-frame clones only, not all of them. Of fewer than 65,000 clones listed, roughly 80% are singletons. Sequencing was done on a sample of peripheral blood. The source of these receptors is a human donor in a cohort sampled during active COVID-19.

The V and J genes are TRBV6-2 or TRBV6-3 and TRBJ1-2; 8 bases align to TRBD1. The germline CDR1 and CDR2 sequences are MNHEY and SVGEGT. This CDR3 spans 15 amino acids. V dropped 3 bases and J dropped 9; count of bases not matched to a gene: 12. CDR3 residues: CASSYDGQGDRRYTF. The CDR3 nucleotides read TGTGCCAGCAGTTATGACGGACAGGGAGACAGGCGCTACACCTTC.

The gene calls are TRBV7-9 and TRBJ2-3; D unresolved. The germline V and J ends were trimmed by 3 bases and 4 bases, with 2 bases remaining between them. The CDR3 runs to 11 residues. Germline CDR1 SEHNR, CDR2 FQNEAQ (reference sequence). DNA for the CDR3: TGTGCCAGCAGCTTCTCAGATACGCAGTATTTT. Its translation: CASSFSDTQYF.

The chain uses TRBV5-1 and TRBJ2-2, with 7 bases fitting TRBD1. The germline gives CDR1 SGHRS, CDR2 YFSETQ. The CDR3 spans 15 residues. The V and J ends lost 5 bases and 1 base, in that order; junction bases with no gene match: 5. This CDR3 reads CASSRDSLNTGELFF. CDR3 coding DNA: TGCGCCAGCAGTCGGGACAGCTTGAACACCGGGGAGCTGTTTTTT.

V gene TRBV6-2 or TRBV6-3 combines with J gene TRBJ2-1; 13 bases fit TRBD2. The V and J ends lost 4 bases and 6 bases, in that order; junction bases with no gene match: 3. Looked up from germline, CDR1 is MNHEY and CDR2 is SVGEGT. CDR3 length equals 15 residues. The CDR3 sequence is CASSFGTSGANEQFF. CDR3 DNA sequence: TGTGCCAGCAGTTTCGGGACTAGCGGGGCCAATGAGCAGTTCTTC.